Shown below are 7 T cell receptor beta chains from a single sample sequenced in a study of T cell repertoires in cytomegalovirus infection. TCRdb re-called the reads with MiXCR, one entry per CDR3 protein. The sample has approximately 700,000 distinct CDR3 sequences, 35% seen once; the top ten hold around 3%. Sequencing used PBMCs. These receptors were obtained from a human donor in good health (CMV status not recorded). Some clones in this sample may be carry-over from other donors' samples.

This clonotype was seen at least ten times. This chain links TRBV7-9 with TRBJ2-1; D might be TRBD1 (6 bases). The CDR3 spans 15 residues. V was cut by 6 bases and J by 1 base, with 13 bases left in between. The germline CDR1 and CDR2 sequences are SEHNR and FQNEAQ (reference sequence). Written as DNA, the CDR3 is TGTGCCAGCAGGGAAAGGGGGAGTTCCTACAATGAGCAGTTCTTC. This gives the protein CASRERGSSYNEQFF.

This clonotype appeared a single time. CDR3 nucleotides: TGTGCCAGCAGTCTCCGGGACAGGGGCGCCACTGAAGCTTTCTTT. This codes for CASSLRDRGATEAFF. This chain joins TRBV27 and TRBJ1-1; 10 positions match TRBD1. V shed 5 bases and J 4 bases; nucleotides not matched to a gene: 7. The CDR3 totals 15 residues. Germline V gene sequence: CDR1 MNHEY, CDR2 SMNVEV (reference sequence).

A note on this clonotype: A read error may be the cause here, since a much bigger clone is one base away. The V gene is TRBV7-8, the J gene TRBJ2-7, with 7 bases lining up with TRBD1. V lost 9 bases to trimming and J lost 2 bases; unmatched junction nucleotides: 10. The germline CDR1 and CDR2 sequences are SGHVS and FQNEAQ. The CDR3 consists of 14 residues. The CDR3 protein is CARSPMTGPYEQYF. CDR3 bases: TGTGCCAGAAGCCCGATGACAGGGCCCTACGAGCAGTACTTC.

This chain connects TRBV6-2 or TRBV6-3 to TRBJ2-2, with D tentatively TRBD1 (6 bases). V was clipped by 7 bases and J by 6 bases, with 12 bases between them. The CDR3 has 13 residues. Germline-derived CDR1 and CDR2 are MNHEY and SVGEGT. The CDR3: CASTSQGPGELFF. The DNA of the CDR3 is TGTGCCAGCACCTCACAGGGACCCGGGGAGCTGTTTTTT.

The table lists this clonotype with many counts. The chain joins TRBV7-2 to TRBJ1-6; TRBD1 matches 7 bases. In germline, CDR1 is SGHTA, CDR2 FQGNSA. This CDR3 contains 14 residues. Trimming took 5 bases from V and 7 from J; bases not matched to a gene: 5. CDR3 sequence reads: CASSPAGQNSPLHF. CDR3 in DNA: TGTGCCAGCAGCCCAGCGGGACAGAATTCACCCCTCCACTTT.

Points on this clonotype: Without the conserved terminal phenylalanine or tryptophan, this CDR3 likely stems from a read error. This rearrangement joins TRBV14 to TRBJ2-1, with D possibly TRBD1 on 5 matching bases. Germline CDR1 reads SGHDN; CDR2 reads FVKESK. This CDR3 is built from 14 residues. V was shortened by 6 bases and J by 2 bases, with 11 bases between the two germline ends. This chain's CDR3 is CASRAVGPYNEQFL. The CDR3 DNA reads as TGTGCCAGCAGGGCCGTGGGGCCCTACAATGAGCAGTTCTTA.

This rearrangement joins TRBV5-4 to TRBJ2-7, with 13 bases lining up with TRBD2. The germline V gene encodes CDR1 SGHNT and CDR2 YYREEE (reference sequence). After removal of 0 bases from V and 5 bases from J, the junction contained 5 bases not matched to a gene. The CDR3 totals 16 residues. CDR3 nucleotide sequence: TGTGCCAGCAGCTTGGATACTAGCGGGAGGGCCCACGAGCAGTACTTC. This codes for CASSLDTSGRAHEQYF.